This TCR beta chain was documented in a study of regulatory T cells in long-lasting Graves disease. This clonotype was seen only a few times. Its cognate antigen is unknown. Trimming left V 7 bases short and J 2 bases short, with 11 bases between. The CDR3 consists of 13 residues. Findings of the study overall: Fewer public clonotypes were shared by new patients (roughly 970) than by persistent patients (about 3,000).

CDR3 regions were amplified by Arm-PCR using iRepertoire HTBI primers to build TCR beta libraries. TCRdb reprocessed the multiplex PCR reads with MiXCR, giving one entry per CDR3 protein. The sample consists of approximately 400,000 distinct CDR3 sequences, approximately 15% of them appearing once. Stated time point: newly diagnosed GD, antithyroid drugs for less than 3 months. PBMCs were the source of the RNA used for TCR sequencing. In addition, the sample was reused for a study of T cells in Graves' hyperthyroidism and ophthalmopathy.

The chain combines TRBV12-3 or TRBV12-4 with TRBJ2-5, with D maybe TRBD2 (6 bases). This receptor was taken from a woman between 25 and 40 years old with Graves disease. This material consisted of peripheral blood mononuclear cells (PBMCs), taken at new diagnosis, from a patient treated with antithyroid drugs. CDR3 residues: CASKGTLQETQYF. The CDR3 DNA reads as TGTGCCAGCAAGGGGACTTTACAAGAGACCCAGTACTTC.